This passage covers 16 T cell receptor beta chains from one sample sequenced in a study of sequential checkpoint blockade in melanoma. Method: immunoSEQ multiplex PCR; TCRdb's copy keeps in-frame clones and lacks some. The profile covers about 5,200 clones, with roughly 77% appearing a single time and around 28% taken by the ten largest. Treatment of the sample: randomized to nivolumab then ipilimumab (arm A) or the reverse (arm B). Material: CD8+ T cells sorted from blood (inferred from file names), obtained from a patient given nivolumab and ipilimumab in sequence. These receptors came from a human donor with melanoma.

Remarks on this clone: Other DNA sequences of this sample code for an identical CDR3. The chain uses TRBV6-1 and TRBJ2-7; D not resolved. CDR3 size: 11 residues. Trimming left V 0 bases short and J 6 bases short, with 3 bases between. Germline V CDR1 and CDR2: MNHNS, SASEGT. The CDR3 sequence: CASSEALEQYF. The CDR3 region has the DNA TGTGCCAGCAGTGAAGCTCTCGAGCAGTACTTC.

J is TRBJ2-7 and V is TRBV9; D might be TRBD1 (5 bases). Germline CDR1 SGDLS, CDR2 YYNGEE. There are 15 residues in the CDR3. The V end was cut by 0 bases, the J end by 2 bases, with 12 bases between. DNA of the CDR3: TGTGCCAGCAGCGTAGCGGCAGGGCACCCCTACGAGCAGTACTTC. Residues: CASSVAAGHPYEQYF.

The chain recombines TRBV9 with TRBJ1-6; 7 nucleotides match TRBD1. Looked up from germline, CDR1 is SGDLS and CDR2 is YYNGEE. With 3 bases clipped from V and 9 bases from J, the junction kept 9 bases outside the gene matches. The CDR3 length is 15 residues. The CDR3: CASSAWDRDLSPLHF. The CDR3 coding sequence is TGTGCCAGCAGCGCTTGGGACAGAGACCTTTCACCCCTCCACTTT.

V and J are TRBV7-8 and TRBJ2-1, with 7 bases fitting TRBD2. Germline values: CDR1 SGHVS, CDR2 FQNEAQ. Unmatched junction bases numbered 2, after V lost 5 bases and J lost 7 bases. The CDR3 consists of 12 residues. The CDR3 region has the DNA TGTGCCAGCAGCCCAGCGGGGAATGAGCAGTTCTTC. Amino acids: CASSPAGNEQFF.

The J gene is TRBJ2-7, the V gene TRBV2; 11 bases match TRBD2. The CDR3 sequence is 15 residues long. Germline V CDR1 and CDR2: SNHLY, FYNNEI. V was clipped by 4 bases and J by 7 bases; unmatched bases: 9. The CDR3 DNA is TGTGCCAGCAGTGGACTAGCGGGGCAGCTGGGGGAGCAGTACTTC. This encodes CASSGLAGQLGEQYF.

This sequence joins TRBV15 and TRBJ1-3; TRBD1 might be the D (5 bases). The V and J ends lost 0 bases and 0 bases respectively, with 12 bases between them. The CDR3 is 17 amino acids. From germline, CDR1 is LNHNV and CDR2 YYDKDF (reference sequence). As DNA, the CDR3 is TGTGCCACCAGCAGAGATGGACCGACAGTCTCTGGAAACACCATATATTTT. This sequence encodes CATSRDGPTVSGNTIYF.

The chain combines TRBV9 with TRBJ2-7; the D is unclear. Germline V gene data show CDR1 as SGDLS and CDR2 as YYNGEE. The CDR3 sequence is 14 residues long. V was cut by 0 bases and J by 4 bases, with 11 bases left in between. This chain's CDR3 is CASSVDETFYEQYF. CDR3 sequence (DNA): TGTGCCAGCAGCGTAGATGAGACTTTTTACGAGCAGTACTTC.

The chain is built from TRBV2 and TRBJ1-2, with 9 bases fitting TRBD1. The CDR3 extends over 14 amino acids. V shed 5 bases, J shed 1 base, and the junction held 2 bases outside the gene matches. Germline V lookup: CDR1 SNHLY, CDR2 FYNNEI. The CDR3 reads CASSWDRDNYGYTF. The CDR3 nucleotides are TGTGCCAGCAGTTGGGACAGGGATAACTATGGCTACACCTTC.

The chain's CDR3 is CASSYSGRPYEQYF. CDR3 nucleotide sequence: TGTGCCAGCAGTTACTCGGGCAGACCCTACGAGCAGTACTTC. The rearrangement links TRBV6-6 to TRBJ2-7; D unclear. Germline loops: CDR1 MNHNY, CDR2 SVGAGI (reference sequence). The ends were cut back, 0 bases at V and 2 bases at J, with 8 bases in the middle. The CDR3 runs to 14 residues.

The chain uses TRBV4-1 and TRBJ2-2, with a weak D call TRBD2 (5 bases). Trimming left V 0 bases short and J 4 bases short, with 15 bases between. The CDR3 consists of 17 residues. Germline V lookup: CDR1 MGHRA, CDR2 YSYEKL. The CDR3 region is CASSQEISAGLTGELFF. The CDR3 coding sequence is TGCGCCAGCAGCCAAGAAATATCGGCCGGACTCACCGGGGAGCTGTTTTTT.

The chain carries TRBV6-5 and TRBJ2-7; D possibly corresponds to TRBD2 (7 bases). Germline V CDR1 and CDR2: MNHEY, SVGAGI. Between the trimmed V and J ends, which lost 1 base and 4 bases, there was a span of 14 bases. This CDR3 region has 15 residues. The CDR3 sequence is CASSYLGGLSYEQYF. The CDR3 bases are TGTGCCAGCAGTTACTTGGGGGGGCTCTCTTACGAGCAGTACTTC.

The rearrangement joins TRBV6-1 to TRBJ2-1; TRBD1 matches 10 bases. This CDR3 is 13 amino acids long. The junction had 2 bases not matched to a gene; V was cut back by 4 bases and J by 8 bases. The germline V gene has CDR1 MNHNS and CDR2 SASEGT. The CDR3 nucleotides are TGTGCCAGCAGTGCCGGGACAGGGGATGAGCAGTTCTTC. Protein: CASSAGTGDEQFF.

The chain joins TRBV27 to TRBJ1-1; D gene ambiguous. CDR3 length equals 13 residues. Germline CDR1 MNHEY, CDR2 SMNVEV (reference sequence). V gave up 6 bases and J gave up 6 bases, with 14 bases separating them. Here the CDR3 reads CASRGLSGPEAFF. The DNA for the CDR3 is TGTGCCAGCAGAGGTTTGTCGGGTCCTGAAGCTTTCTTT.

This clone was picked up a small number of times. The J gene is TRBJ2-5, the V gene TRBV19, with 7 positions matching TRBD1. Matching the DNA end better, TRBJ2-7 makes the J call doubtful. Germline assignment: CDR1 LNHDA and CDR2 SQIVND (reference sequence). This CDR3 contains 16 residues. CDR3 in DNA: TGTGCCAGTAGTATAGCGGGACAGTCCGGCTCCTACGAGCAGTACTTC. Protein sequence: CASSIAGQSGSYEQYF.

J is TRBJ2-2 and V is TRBV9; 11 bases match TRBD2. The V gene end was trimmed by 4 bases and the J gene end by 1 base; junction bases not matched to a gene: 3. Germline V gene sequence: CDR1 SGDLS, CDR2 YYNGEE. The CDR3 has 16 residues. The DNA for the CDR3 is TGTGCCAGCAGCCCCGGGACTAGCGGGAACACCGGGGAGCTGTTTTTT. It encodes CASSPGTSGNTGELFF.

The genes are TRBV14 and TRBJ1-6; D is unresolved. The CDR3 has 16 amino acids. The germline V and J ends were trimmed by 0 bases and 8 bases, with 14 bases remaining between them. Germline V gene data show CDR1 as SGHDN and CDR2 as FVKESK. In DNA form, the CDR3 reads TGTGCCAGCAGCCAAGATTCGACGGGGTTCGATTCACCCCTCCACTTT. Encoded protein: CASSQDSTGFDSPLHF.